The 21 T cell receptor beta chains presented below share a single source sample, sequenced in a study of OX40 agonist ivuxolimab in advanced cancers. Repertoires were generated with immunoSEQ multiplex PCR, while TCRdb's copy carries only in-frame clones and drops some. The sample consists of tens of thousands of clones, about 89% of them appearing once. This specimen consisted of CD4+ or CD8+ T cells sorted from blood, obtained in a trial of the OX40 agonist ivuxolimab. These receptors were obtained from an adult with an advanced solid tumor such as melanoma, head and neck, liver or kidney cancer.

V usage is TRBV4-2 and J usage is TRBJ2-2, with TRBD2 matching over 13 bases. From germline, CDR1 is LGHNA and CDR2 YNFKEQ. The V segment lost 1 base and the J segment 7 bases; nucleotides outside the gene matches: 3. The CDR3 totals 16 residues. The DNA for the CDR3 is TGTGCCAGCAGCCAAGGGACTAGCGGGAGAGGCGGGGAGCTGTTTTTT. This sequence encodes CASSQGTSGRGGELFF.

The rearrangement links TRBV29-1 to TRBJ2-2, with no clear D. Trimming left V 6 bases short and J 0 bases short, with 8 bases between. CDR1 is SQVTM, CDR2 ANQGSEA, per germline. The CDR3 loop spans 13 amino acids. The CDR3 nucleotides read TGCAGCGTGGAAACAGCGAACACCGGGGAGCTGTTTTTT. This gives the protein CSVETANTGELFF.

The gene calls are TRBV7-9 and TRBJ2-7; D is uncertain. Germline V gene lookup returns CDR1 SEHNR and CDR2 FQNEAQ (reference sequence). V lost 7 bases and J lost 6, with 13 bases in between. This CDR3 is built from 12 residues. In nucleotides, the CDR3 is TGTGCCAGCACGTCCGGTTGGATCGAGCAGTACTTC. Translation gives CASTSGWIEQYF.

The chain is built from TRBV4-3 and TRBJ2-1; D not certain. The germline gives CDR1 LGHNA, CDR2 YSLEER. V lost 1 base to trimming and J lost 10 bases, with 11 bases between them. The CDR3 covers 13 residues. Written as DNA, the CDR3 is TGCGCCAGCAGCCAAGCACCGGCTGGGGAGCAGTTCTTC. It translates to CASSQAPAGEQFF.

The chain couples TRBV2 to TRBJ1-1; D is possibly TRBD1 (6 bases). CDR1 and CDR2 from the germline V gene are SNHLY and FYNNEI. This CDR3 is built from 15 residues. The V end lost 4 bases, the J end lost 6 bases, and 18 bases lay between the germline ends. The CDR3 is CASSGSGTRGPEAFF. The CDR3, as DNA: TGTGCCAGCAGTGGGTCCGGAACCAGGGGCCCTGAAGCTTTCTTT.

The rearrangement links TRBV5-5 to TRBJ2-1; D unclear. V lost 1 base and J 4 bases, leaving 3 bases between the germline ends. The germline V gene encodes CDR1 SGHKS and CDR2 YYEKEE (reference sequence). The CDR3 length is 12 residues. Here the CDR3 reads CASSLSYNEQFF. In DNA, the CDR3 is TGTGCCAGCAGCTTGTCATACAATGAGCAGTTCTTC.

This chain links TRBV6-5 with TRBJ2-7; 8 bases line up with TRBD2. This CDR3 is 15 amino acids long. Losses at the gene ends were 0 bases for V and 5 bases for J; bases not matched to a gene: 6. Germline CDR1 MNHEY, CDR2 SVGAGI. Written as DNA, the CDR3 is TGTGCCAGCAGTTACTCGAGAGCGGGAGACCACGAGCAGTACTTC. Translating it yields CASSYSRAGDHEQYF.

This rearrangement joins TRBV15 to TRBJ1-2; D call uncertain. The V gene lost 0 bases and the J gene lost 3 bases, with 5 bases spanning the gap. This CDR3 has 13 residues. Germline V gene sequence: CDR1 LNHNV, CDR2 YYDKDF (reference sequence). DNA of the CDR3: TGTGCCACCAGCAGAGAAATTGACTATGGCTACACCTTC. It encodes CATSREIDYGYTF.

J is TRBJ2-2 and V is TRBV28; 11 bases agree with TRBD1. Germline assignment: CDR1 MDHEN and CDR2 SYDVKM. The junction had 12 bases not matched to a gene; V was cut back by 7 bases and J by 8 bases. CDR3 length: 16 residues. The CDR3 is CASTATGTGGSGELFF. The DNA for the CDR3 is TGTGCCAGCACCGCTACCGGGACAGGGGGAAGTGGGGAGCTGTTTTTT.

The chain uses TRBV6-5 and TRBJ2-1; no firm D call. The germline V and J ends were trimmed by 6 bases and 3 bases, with 12 bases remaining between them. The CDR3 consists of 14 residues. Germline V gene data show CDR1 as MNHEY and CDR2 as SVGAGI. The CDR3 reads CASSPGLDYNEQFF. The CDR3 DNA follows: TGTGCCAGCAGCCCCGGGTTAGACTACAATGAGCAGTTCTTC.

The chain uses TRBV7-9 and TRBJ1-3; 7 bases are a match to TRBD1. The CDR3 runs 14 residues. V lost 4 bases, J lost 4 bases, and 4 bases stayed unmatched. CDR1 and CDR2 from the germline V gene are SEHNR and FQNEAQ (reference sequence). The DNA of the CDR3 is TGTGCCAGCAGCTCACAGGGGTGGGGAAACACCATATATTTT. It encodes CASSSQGWGNTIYF.

This chain connects TRBV7-9 to TRBJ2-7; TRBD1 matches at 7 bases. The J segment lost 2 bases and the V segment lost 1 base, leaving 2 bases of the junction unmatched. The CDR3 length is 14 residues. Per the germline V gene, CDR1 is SEHNR and CDR2 is FQNEAQ (reference sequence). The CDR3 sequence: CASSLETGTYEQYF. The CDR3 DNA follows: TGTGCCAGCAGCTTAGAGACAGGGACCTACGAGCAGTACTTC.

The chain carries TRBV10-3 and TRBJ2-7, with TRBD2 matching 8 bases. This CDR3 has 14 amino acids. With V trimmed by 10 bases and J by 5 bases, 13 bases remained unmatched. Germline V CDR1 and CDR2: ENHRY, SYGVKD. CDR3: CATTGGAGANEQYF. The CDR3 DNA follows: TGTGCCACCACCGGTGGAGCGGGAGCTAACGAGCAGTACTTC.

The V and J genes are TRBV6-5 and TRBJ2-1; a weak D match, TRBD2 (5 bases). The CDR3 runs 15 residues. Germline values: CDR1 MNHEY, CDR2 SVGAGI. V gave up 11 bases and J gave up 4 bases, with 21 bases separating them. CDR3 loop: CASKSGSAPYNEQFF. The CDR3 bases are TGTGCCTCGAAATCGGGGTCAGCACCTTACAATGAGCAGTTCTTC.

V and J are TRBV28 and TRBJ2-1, with D perhaps assigned TRBD1 or TRBD2 (6 bases each). CDR3 length equals 21 residues. The germline gives CDR1 MDHEN, CDR2 SYDVKM. V was shortened by 3 bases and J by 5 bases, with 32 bases between the two germline ends. This chain's CDR3 is CASSFSPVGLDGGLRDNEQFF. The CDR3 bases are TGTGCCAGCAGTTTTTCCCCAGTAGGCCTGGACGGGGGCTTACGGGACAATGAGCAGTTCTTC. The complete variable domain, with remaining parts taken from reference TRBV28 and TRBJ2-1, reads DVKVTQSSRYLVKRTGEKVFLECVQDMDHENMFWYRQDPGLGLRLIYFSYDVKMKEKGDIPEGYSVSREKKERFSLILESASTNQTSMYLCASSFSPVGLDGGLRDNEQFFGPGTRLTVL.

The V and J genes are TRBV28 and TRBJ2-7; TRBD1 matches 8 bases. This CDR3 is 14 amino acids long. The germline CDR1 and CDR2 sequences are MDHEN and SYDVKM. The junction had 8 bases not matched to a gene; V was cut back by 5 bases and J by 5 bases. CDR3 sequence reads: CASSTDRGKHEQYF. The DNA for the CDR3 is TGTGCCAGCAGTACCGACAGGGGAAAACACGAGCAGTACTTC.

The rearrangement uses TRBV9 and TRBJ1-2; D remains unclear. There are 15 residues in the CDR3. Trimming stripped 1 base from V and 4 bases from J, with 14 bases between. CDR1 is SGDLS, CDR2 YYNGEE, per germline. The CDR3: CASSVHGQSVYGYTF. CDR3 bases: TGTGCCAGCAGCGTACATGGGCAGTCGGTCTATGGCTACACCTTC.

The count of this clone is one. This chain uses TRBV10-3 with TRBJ2-7; TRBD1 aligns across 9 bases. The CDR3 has 16 residues. Per germline, CDR1 ENHRY and CDR2 SYGVKD. With 4 bases clipped from V and 0 bases from J, the junction kept 7 bases outside the gene matches. The CDR3 loop reads CAISAKQGASSYEQYF. The CDR3 coding sequence is TGTGCCATCAGTGCCAAACAGGGGGCGAGCTCCTACGAGCAGTACTTC.

The rearrangement uses TRBV4-2 and TRBJ2-1; the D is unclear. V was trimmed by 0 bases and J by 6 bases, leaving 9 bases between them. This CDR3 contains 14 residues. CDR1 LGHNA and CDR2 YNFKEQ come from the germline V gene. The CDR3 here is CASSQEKFGNEQFF. In DNA form, the CDR3 reads TGTGCCAGCAGCCAAGAGAAATTTGGCAATGAGCAGTTCTTC.

This clone was counted a single time. V is TRBV6-6 and J is TRBJ1-5; D is ambiguous. CDR1 MNHNY and CDR2 SVGAGI come from the germline V gene (reference sequence). Trimming took 2 bases from V and 5 from J, leaving 4 bases between them. The CDR3 covers 12 residues. The DNA for the CDR3 is TGTGCCAGCAGTTACCCGGATCAGCCCCAGCATTTT. Its translation: CASSYPDQPQHF.

This clone was observed a few times. The chain is built from TRBV21-1 and TRBJ2-7. TRBV21-1 is reported as a pseudogene. The CDR3 length is 14 residues. The DNA for the CDR3 is TGTGCCAGCAGCAAAGAGGGCTACAAGAACGAGCAGTACTTC. This gives the protein CASSKEGYKNEQYF.